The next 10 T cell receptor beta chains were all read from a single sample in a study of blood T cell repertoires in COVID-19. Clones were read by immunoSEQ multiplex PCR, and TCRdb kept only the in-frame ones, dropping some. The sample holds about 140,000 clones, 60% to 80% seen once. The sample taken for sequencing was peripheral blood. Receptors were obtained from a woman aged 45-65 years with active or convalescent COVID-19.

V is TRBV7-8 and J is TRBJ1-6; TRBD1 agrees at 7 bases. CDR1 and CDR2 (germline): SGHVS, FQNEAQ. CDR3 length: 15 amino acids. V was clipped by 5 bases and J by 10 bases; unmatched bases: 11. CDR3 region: CASSRLDRDLSPLHF. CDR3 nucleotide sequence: TGTGCCAGCAGCCGCCTCGACAGGGATCTCTCACCCCTCCACTTT.

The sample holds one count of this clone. The CDR3 loop reads CASRAPGGAGEQFF. CDR3 nucleotides: TGTGCCAGCAGGGCCCCCGGGGGGGCAGGTGAGCAGTTCTTC. The rearrangement joins TRBV3-1 (or the pseudogene TRBV3-2) to TRBJ2-1, with 8 bases matching TRBD2. This CDR3 has 14 amino acids. Trimming removed 6 bases from V and 9 bases from J; junction bases left unmatched: 10. In germline, CDR1 is LGHDT, CDR2 YNNKEL (reference sequence).

The CDR3 protein is CASSRKGGDGYTF. The CDR3 bases are TGTGCCAGCAGCCGCAAAGGGGGGGATGGCTACACCTTC. The chain couples TRBV27 to TRBJ1-2; D possibly corresponds to TRBD1 (6 bases). Looked up from germline, CDR1 is MNHEY and CDR2 is SMNVEV (reference sequence). The CDR3 runs 13 residues. Trimming pared 6 bases from V and 6 bases from J, leaving 14 bases between.

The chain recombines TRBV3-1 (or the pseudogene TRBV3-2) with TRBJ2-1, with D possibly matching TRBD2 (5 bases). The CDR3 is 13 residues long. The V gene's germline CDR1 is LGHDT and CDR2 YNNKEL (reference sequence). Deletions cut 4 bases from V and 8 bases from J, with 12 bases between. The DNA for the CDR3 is TGTGCCAGCAGCCTTTGGACTGCCTATGAGCAGTTCTTC. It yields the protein CASSLWTAYEQFF.

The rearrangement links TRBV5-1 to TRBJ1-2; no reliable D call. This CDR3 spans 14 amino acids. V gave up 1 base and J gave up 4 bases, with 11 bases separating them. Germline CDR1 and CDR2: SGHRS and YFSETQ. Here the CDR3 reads CASSLSGEGYGYTF. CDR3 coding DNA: TGCGCCAGCAGCTTGAGTGGAGAAGGCTATGGCTACACCTTC.

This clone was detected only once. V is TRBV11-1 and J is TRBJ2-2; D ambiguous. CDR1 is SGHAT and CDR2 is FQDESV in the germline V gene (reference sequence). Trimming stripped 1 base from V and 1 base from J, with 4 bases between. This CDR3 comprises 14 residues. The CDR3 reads CASSLGQNTGELFF. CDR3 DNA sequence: TGTGCCAGCAGCTTAGGACAGAACACCGGGGAGCTGTTTTTT.

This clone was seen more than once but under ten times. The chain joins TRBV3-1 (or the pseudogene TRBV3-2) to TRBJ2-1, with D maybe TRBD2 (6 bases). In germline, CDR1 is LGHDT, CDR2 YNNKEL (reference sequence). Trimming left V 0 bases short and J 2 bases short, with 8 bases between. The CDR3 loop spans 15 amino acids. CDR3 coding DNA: TGTGCCAGCAGCCAAGATCGCGGGGCCTACAATGAGCAGTTCTTC. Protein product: CASSQDRGAYNEQFF.

CDR3 in DNA: TGCAGTGCCAGTCTGGGGCGATTAGAGACCCAGTACTTC. Translated: CSASLGRLETQYF. The rearrangement uses TRBV20-1 and TRBJ2-5; TRBD1 is a possible D gene (5 bases). Trimming shortened V by 6 bases and J by 4 bases, and 15 bases separated the two germline ends. Germline lookup yields CDR1 DFQATT and CDR2 SNEGSKA (reference sequence). The CDR3 spans 13 residues.

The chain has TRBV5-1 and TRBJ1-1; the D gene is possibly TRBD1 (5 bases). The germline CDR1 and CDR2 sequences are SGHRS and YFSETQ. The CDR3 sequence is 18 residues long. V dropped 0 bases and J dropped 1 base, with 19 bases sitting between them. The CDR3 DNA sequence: TGCGCCAGCAGCTTGGGCCAGGGAAACACTTTCTCGAACACTGAAGCTTTCTTT. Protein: CASSLGQGNTFSNTEAFF. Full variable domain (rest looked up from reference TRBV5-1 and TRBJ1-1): KAGVTQTPRYLIKTRGQQVTLSCSPISGHRSVSWYQQTPGQGLQFLFEYFSETQRNKGNFPGRFSGRQFSNSRSEMNVSTLELGDSALYLCASSLGQGNTFSNTEAFFGQGTRLTVV.

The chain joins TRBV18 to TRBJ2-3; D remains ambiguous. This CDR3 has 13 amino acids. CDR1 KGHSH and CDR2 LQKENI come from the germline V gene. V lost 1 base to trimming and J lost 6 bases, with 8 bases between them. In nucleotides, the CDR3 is TGTGCCAGCTCACCACAGGCGGCGGATACGCAGTATTTT. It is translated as CASSPQAADTQYF.